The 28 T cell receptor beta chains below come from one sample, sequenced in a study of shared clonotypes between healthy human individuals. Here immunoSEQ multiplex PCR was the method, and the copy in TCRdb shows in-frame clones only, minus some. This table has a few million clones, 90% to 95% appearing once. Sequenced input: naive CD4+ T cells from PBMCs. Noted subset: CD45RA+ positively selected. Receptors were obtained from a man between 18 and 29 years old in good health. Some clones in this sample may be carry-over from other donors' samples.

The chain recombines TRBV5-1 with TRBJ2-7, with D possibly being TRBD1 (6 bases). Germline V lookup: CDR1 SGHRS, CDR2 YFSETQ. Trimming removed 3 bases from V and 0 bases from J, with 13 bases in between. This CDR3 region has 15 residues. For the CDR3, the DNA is TGCGCCAGCAGCTCGGGACCGACAGGCTCCTACGAGCAGTACTTC. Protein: CASSSGPTGSYEQYF.

The CDR3 protein is CASSLLRSGRRYTGELFF. The CDR3 bases are TGTGCCAGCAGCTTGCTTCGGAGCGGGAGGAGGTACACCGGGGAGCTGTTTTTT. This sequence joins TRBV7-2 and TRBJ2-2; TRBD2 matches 9 bases. This CDR3 spans 18 amino acids. V gave up 3 bases and J gave up 3 bases; unmatched junction bases: 11. Germline CDR1 reads SGHTA; CDR2 reads FQGNSA.

The CDR3 DNA reads as TGTGCCAGCAGACCTAACTTAGGGGAAAAACTGTTTTTT. Translating it yields CASRPNLGEKLFF. This chain connects TRBV28 to TRBJ1-4; D is uncertain. CDR1 and CDR2 from the germline V gene are MDHEN and SYDVKM. The CDR3 is made up of 13 amino acids. V was pared by 6 bases and J by 8 bases, with 13 bases between.

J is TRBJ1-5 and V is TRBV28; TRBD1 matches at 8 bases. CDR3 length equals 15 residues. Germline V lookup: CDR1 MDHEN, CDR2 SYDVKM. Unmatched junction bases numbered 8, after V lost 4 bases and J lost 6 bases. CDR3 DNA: TGTGCCAGCAGTTCTACAGGGGGTTTGGCTCAGCCCCAGCATTTT. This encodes CASSSTGGLAQPQHF.

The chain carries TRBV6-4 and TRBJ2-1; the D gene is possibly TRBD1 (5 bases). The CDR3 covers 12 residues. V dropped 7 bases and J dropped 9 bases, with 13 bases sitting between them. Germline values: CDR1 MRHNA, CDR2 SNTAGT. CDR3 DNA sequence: TGTGCCAGCAACGGACCTAGGGGTGAGCAGTTCTTC. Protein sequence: CASNGPRGEQFF.

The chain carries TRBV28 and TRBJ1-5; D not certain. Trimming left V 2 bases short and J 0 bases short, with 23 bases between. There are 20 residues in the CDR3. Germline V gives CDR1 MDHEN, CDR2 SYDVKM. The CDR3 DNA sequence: TGTGCCAGCAGTTTAGGGGTTCGCCGCATCAACTACAATAGCAATCAGCCCCAGCATTTT. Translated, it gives CASSLGVRRINYNSNQPQHF.

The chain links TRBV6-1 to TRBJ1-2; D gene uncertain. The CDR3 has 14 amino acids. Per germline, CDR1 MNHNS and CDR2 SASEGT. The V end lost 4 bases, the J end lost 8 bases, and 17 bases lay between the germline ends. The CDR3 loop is CASSGAGRDRGYTF. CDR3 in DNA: TGTGCCAGCAGTGGTGCAGGCCGTGACCGAGGCTACACCTTC.

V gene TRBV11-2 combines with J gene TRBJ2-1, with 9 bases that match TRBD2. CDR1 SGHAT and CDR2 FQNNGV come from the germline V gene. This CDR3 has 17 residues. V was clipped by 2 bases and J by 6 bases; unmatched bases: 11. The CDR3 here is CASSLSNRAGGGNEQFF. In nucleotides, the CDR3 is TGTGCCAGCAGCTTATCCAATCGAGCGGGAGGAGGCAATGAGCAGTTCTTC.

This chain's CDR3 is CASSLPGQGNGYTF. The DNA of the CDR3 is TGCGCCAGCAGTCTGCCGGGACAGGGGAATGGCTACACCTTC. The rearrangement uses TRBV5-1 and TRBJ1-2, with 10 bases lining up with TRBD1. The CDR3 is 14 amino acids. Germline assignment: CDR1 SGHRS and CDR2 YFSETQ. With 5 bases clipped from V and 6 bases from J, the junction kept 7 bases outside the gene matches. Full variable domain (remainder filled in from reference TRBV5-1 and TRBJ1-2): KAGVTQTPRYLIKTRGQQVTLSCSPISGHRSVSWYQQTPGQGLQFLFEYFSETQRNKGNFPGRFSGRQFSNSRSEMNVSTLELGDSALYLCASSLPGQGNGYTFGSGTRLTVV.

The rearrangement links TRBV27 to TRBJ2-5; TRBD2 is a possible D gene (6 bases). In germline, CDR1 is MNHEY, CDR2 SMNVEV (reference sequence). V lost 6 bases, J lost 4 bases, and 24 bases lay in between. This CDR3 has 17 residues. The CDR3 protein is CASSRLSIHRERETQYF. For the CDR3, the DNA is TGTGCCAGCAGCCGCTTATCAATTCATCGGGAGCGAGAGACCCAGTACTTC.

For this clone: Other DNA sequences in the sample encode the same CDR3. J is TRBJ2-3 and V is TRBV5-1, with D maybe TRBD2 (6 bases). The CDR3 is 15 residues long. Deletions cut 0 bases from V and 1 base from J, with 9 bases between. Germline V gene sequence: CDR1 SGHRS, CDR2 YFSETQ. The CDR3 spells CASSLGAGGTDTQYF. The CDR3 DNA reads TGCGCCAGCAGCTTGGGAGCGGGCGGCACAGATACGCAGTATTTT.

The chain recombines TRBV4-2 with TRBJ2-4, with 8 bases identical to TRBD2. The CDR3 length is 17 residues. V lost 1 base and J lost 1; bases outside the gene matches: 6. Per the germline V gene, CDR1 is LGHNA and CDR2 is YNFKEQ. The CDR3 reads CASSQVSGKRAKNIQYF. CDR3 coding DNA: TGTGCCAGCAGCCAAGTTAGCGGGAAACGGGCCAAAAACATTCAGTACTTC.

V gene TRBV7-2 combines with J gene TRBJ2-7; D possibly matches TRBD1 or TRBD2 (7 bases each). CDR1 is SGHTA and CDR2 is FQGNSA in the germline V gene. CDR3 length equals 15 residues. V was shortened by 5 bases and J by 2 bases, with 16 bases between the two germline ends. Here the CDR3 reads CASSIRGGTAYEQYF. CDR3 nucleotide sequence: TGTGCCAGCAGCATCAGGGGGGGGACTGCCTACGAGCAGTACTTC. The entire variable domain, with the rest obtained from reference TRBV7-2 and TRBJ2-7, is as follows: GAGVSQSPSNKVTEKGKDVELRCDPISGHTALYWYRQSLGQGLEFLIYFQGNSAPDKSGLPSDRFSAERTGGSVSTLTIQRTQQEDSAVYLCASSIRGGTAYEQYFGPGTRLTVT.

The CDR3 sequence: CASSLGQGVSNQPQHF. In DNA form, the CDR3 reads TGTGCCAGCAGCCTAGGACAGGGGGTCAGCAATCAGCCCCAGCATTTT. This sequence joins TRBV5-6 and TRBJ1-5; 10 nucleotides line up with TRBD1. Germline values: CDR1 SGHDT, CDR2 YYEEEE. The V and J ends lost 4 bases and 1 base, in that order; junction bases with no gene match: 5. The CDR3 consists of 16 residues.

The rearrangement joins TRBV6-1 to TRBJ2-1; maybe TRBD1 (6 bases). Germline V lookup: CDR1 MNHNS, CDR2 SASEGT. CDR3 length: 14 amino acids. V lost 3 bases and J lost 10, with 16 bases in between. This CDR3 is CASSDNRAAGEQFF. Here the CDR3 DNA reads TGTGCCAGCAGTGATAACAGGGCTGCAGGAGAGCAGTTCTTC.

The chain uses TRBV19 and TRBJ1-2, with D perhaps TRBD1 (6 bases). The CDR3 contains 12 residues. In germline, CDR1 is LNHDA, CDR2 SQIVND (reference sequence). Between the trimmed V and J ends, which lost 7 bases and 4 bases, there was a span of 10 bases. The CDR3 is CASNQGLYGYTF. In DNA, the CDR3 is TGTGCCAGTAATCAGGGGCTCTATGGCTACACCTTC.

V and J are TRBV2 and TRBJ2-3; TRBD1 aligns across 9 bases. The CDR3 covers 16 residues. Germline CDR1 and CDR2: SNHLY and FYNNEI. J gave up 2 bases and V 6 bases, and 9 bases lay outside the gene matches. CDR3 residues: CASRRTGVPNTDTQYF. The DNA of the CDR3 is TGTGCCAGCAGAAGGACAGGGGTCCCAAACACAGATACGCAGTATTTT.

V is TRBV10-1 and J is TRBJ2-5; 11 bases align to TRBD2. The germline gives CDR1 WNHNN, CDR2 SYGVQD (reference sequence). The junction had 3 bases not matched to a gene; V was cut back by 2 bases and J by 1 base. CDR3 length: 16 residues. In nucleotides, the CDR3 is TGCGCCAGCAGTGAGGCCGGGACTAGCGGCCAAGAGACCCAGTACTTC. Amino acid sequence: CASSEAGTSGQETQYF.

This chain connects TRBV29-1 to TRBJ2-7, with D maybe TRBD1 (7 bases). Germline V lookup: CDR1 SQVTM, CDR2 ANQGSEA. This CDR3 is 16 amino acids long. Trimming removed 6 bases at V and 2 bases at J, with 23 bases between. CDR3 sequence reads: CSVKTRQGSRAYEQYF. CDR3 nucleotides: TGCAGCGTGAAGACTAGACAGGGATCAAGAGCCTACGAGCAGTACTTC.

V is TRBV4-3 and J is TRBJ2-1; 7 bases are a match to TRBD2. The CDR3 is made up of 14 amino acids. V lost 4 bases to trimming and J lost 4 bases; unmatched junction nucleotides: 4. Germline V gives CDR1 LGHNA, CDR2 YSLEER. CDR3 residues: CASSRELAYNEQFF. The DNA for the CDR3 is TGCGCCAGCAGCCGGGAACTAGCGTACAATGAGCAGTTCTTC.

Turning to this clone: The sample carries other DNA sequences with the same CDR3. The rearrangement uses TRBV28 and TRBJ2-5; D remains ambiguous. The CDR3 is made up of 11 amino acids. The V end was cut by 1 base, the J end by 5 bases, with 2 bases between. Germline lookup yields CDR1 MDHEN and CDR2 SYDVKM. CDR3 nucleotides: TGTGCCAGCAGTTTATCGGAGACCCAGTACTTC. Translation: CASSLSETQYF.

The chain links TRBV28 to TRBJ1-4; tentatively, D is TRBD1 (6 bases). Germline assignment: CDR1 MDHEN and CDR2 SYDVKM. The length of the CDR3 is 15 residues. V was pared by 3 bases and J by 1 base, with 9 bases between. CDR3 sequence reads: CASSLGTLTNEKLFF. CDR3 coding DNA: TGTGCCAGCAGTTTGGGGACATTAACTAATGAAAAACTGTTTTTT. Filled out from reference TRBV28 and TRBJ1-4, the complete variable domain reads DVKVTQSSRYLVKRTGEKVFLECVQDMDHENMFWYRQDPGLGLRLIYFSYDVKMKEKGDIPEGYSVSREKKERFSLILESASTNQTSMYLCASSLGTLTNEKLFFGSGTQLSVL.

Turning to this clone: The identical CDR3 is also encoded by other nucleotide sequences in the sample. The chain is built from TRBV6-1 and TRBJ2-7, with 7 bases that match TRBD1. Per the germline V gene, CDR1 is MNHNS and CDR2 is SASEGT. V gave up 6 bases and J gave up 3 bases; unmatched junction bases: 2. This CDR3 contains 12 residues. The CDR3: CASRGDSYEQYF. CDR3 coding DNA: TGTGCCAGCAGGGGGGACAGCTACGAGCAGTACTTC.

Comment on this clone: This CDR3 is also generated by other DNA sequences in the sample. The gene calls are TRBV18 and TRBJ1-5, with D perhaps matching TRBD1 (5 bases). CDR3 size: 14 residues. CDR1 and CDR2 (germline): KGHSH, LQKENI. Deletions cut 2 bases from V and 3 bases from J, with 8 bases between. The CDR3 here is CASSPTGNNQPQHF. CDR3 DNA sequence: TGTGCCAGCTCACCAACAGGAAACAATCAGCCCCAGCATTTT.

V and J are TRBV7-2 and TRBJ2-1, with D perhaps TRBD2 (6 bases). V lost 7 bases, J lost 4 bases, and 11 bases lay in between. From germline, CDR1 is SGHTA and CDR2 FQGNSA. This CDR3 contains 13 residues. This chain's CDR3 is CASNKRGYNEQFF. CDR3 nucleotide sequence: TGTGCCAGCAACAAACGGGGGTACAATGAGCAGTTCTTC.

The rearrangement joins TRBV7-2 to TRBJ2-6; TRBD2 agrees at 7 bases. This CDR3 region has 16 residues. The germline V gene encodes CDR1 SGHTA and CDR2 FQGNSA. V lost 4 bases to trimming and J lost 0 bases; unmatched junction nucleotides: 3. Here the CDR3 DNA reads TGTGCCAGCAGCTCGGGACTAACCTCTGGGGCCAACGTCCTGACTTTC. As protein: CASSSGLTSGANVLTF.

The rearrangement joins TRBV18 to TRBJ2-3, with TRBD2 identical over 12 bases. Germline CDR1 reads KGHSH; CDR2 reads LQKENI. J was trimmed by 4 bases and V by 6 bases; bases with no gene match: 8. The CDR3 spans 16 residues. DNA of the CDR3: TGTGCCAGCTCCCTTGGACTAGCGGGAACGGCAGATACGCAGTATTTT. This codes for CASSLGLAGTADTQYF.

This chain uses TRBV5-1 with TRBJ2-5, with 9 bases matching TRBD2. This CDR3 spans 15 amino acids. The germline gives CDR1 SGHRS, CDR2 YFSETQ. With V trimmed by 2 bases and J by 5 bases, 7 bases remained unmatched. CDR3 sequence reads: CASSLGSGSKETQYF. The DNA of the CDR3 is TGCGCCAGCAGCTTAGGTAGCGGGAGCAAGGAGACCCAGTACTTC.